Below, 32 T cell receptor beta chains from the same sample are listed, as sequenced in a study of T cells in Graves' hyperthyroidism and ophthalmopathy. It was RNA transcripts that yielded the amplified TCR beta CDR3 regions. In the first-round RT-PCR of the TCR CDR3, the HTBI primer set was used. TCRdb passed the multiplex PCR reads through MiXCR, listing each CDR3 protein once. The data hold 500,000 to 650,000 distinct CDR3 sequences, with around 15% observed a single time. The source material was blood. Receptors originate from a woman aged 40 to 50 with Graves' hyperthyroidism.

This clonotype was counted at least ten times. This sequence joins TRBV28 and TRBJ2-5, with 8 bases fitting TRBD1. With V trimmed by 8 bases and J by 5 bases, 13 bases remained unmatched. Germline CDR1 reads MDHEN; CDR2 reads SYDVKM. The CDR3 covers 15 residues. The DNA of the CDR3 is TGTGCCAGCTTGGACCGGGACAGGCTTCGGGAGACCCAGTACTTC. Protein: CASLDRDRLRETQYF.

This clonotype was picked up many times. V and J are TRBV7-9 and TRBJ1-5; no firm D call. V dropped 5 bases and J dropped 4 bases, with 9 bases sitting between them. This CDR3 is built from 13 residues. Per germline, CDR1 SEHNR and CDR2 FQNEAQ (reference sequence). CDR3 region: CASSPPGNQPQHF. The CDR3 DNA reads TGTGCCAGCAGCCCCCCGGGGAATCAGCCCCAGCATTTT. The whole variable domain, remainder taken from reference TRBV7-9 and TRBJ1-5, is DTGVSQNPRHKITKRGQNVTFRCDPISEHNRLYWYRQTLGQGPEFLTYFQNEAQLEKSRLLSDRFSAERPKGSFSTLEIQRTEQGDSAMYLCASSPPGNQPQHFGDGTRLSIL.

This clonotype has only a few counts. The rearrangement links TRBV5-6 to TRBJ1-6; D is possibly TRBD1 (6 bases). CDR1 is SGHDT and CDR2 is YYEEEE in the germline V gene. V lost 4 bases to trimming and J lost 5 bases, with 13 bases between them. There are 15 residues in the CDR3. The CDR3 sequence: CASSGVGQDNSPLHF. DNA for the CDR3: TGTGCCAGCAGCGGAGTGGGACAAGATAATTCACCCCTCCACTTT.

This clonotype was found many times. The chain is built from TRBV3-1 and TRBJ2-5; D perhaps matches TRBD2 (5 bases). V lost 1 base and J 4 bases, leaving 10 bases between the germline ends. CDR1 and CDR2 from the germline V gene are LGHDT and YNNKEL (reference sequence). CDR3 length: 14 residues. CDR3 loop: CASSQVGNLETQYF. Here the CDR3 DNA reads TGTGCCAGCAGCCAAGTCGGGAACTTAGAGACCCAGTACTTC.

This clonotype was detected many times. The rearrangement joins TRBV11-2 to TRBJ1-2; D remains ambiguous. The V and J ends lost 1 base and 8 bases respectively, with 11 bases between them. The CDR3 totals 13 residues. Germline CDR1 reads SGHAT; CDR2 reads FQNNGV. CDR3 sequence: CASSLGQREGYTF. DNA for the CDR3: TGTGCCAGCAGCTTAGGGCAGCGGGAAGGCTACACCTTC.

This clonotype was recorded at least ten times. The gene calls are TRBV18 and TRBJ2-2, with 10 bases matching TRBD1. This CDR3 is built from 17 residues. In germline, CDR1 is KGHSH, CDR2 LQKENI. V was clipped by 1 base and J by 5 bases; unmatched bases: 7. CDR3 sequence: CASSPRPGQGFTGELFF. The CDR3 nucleotides are TGTGCCAGCTCACCACGTCCGGGACAGGGGTTTACCGGGGAGCTGTTTTTT. The entire variable domain, with the rest obtained from reference TRBV18 and TRBJ2-2, is as follows: NAGVMQNPRHLVRRRGQEARLRCSPMKGHSHVYWYRQLPEEGLKFMVYLQKENIIDESGMPKERFSAEFPKEGPSILRIQQVVRGDSAAYFCASSPRPGQGFTGELFFGEGSRLTVL.

The sample holds many counts of this clonotype. This chain links TRBV20-1 with TRBJ2-7, with TRBD1 identical over 8 bases. The junction had 9 bases not matched to a gene; V was cut back by 3 bases and J by 2 bases. Per the germline V gene, CDR1 is DFQATT and CDR2 is SNEGSKA (reference sequence). The CDR3 runs to 15 residues. CDR3: CSARIDRGATYEQYF. The CDR3, as DNA: TGCAGTGCTAGGATAGACAGGGGTGCTACCTACGAGCAGTACTTC.

This clonotype was picked up many times. V is TRBV5-1 and J is TRBJ2-1; 13 nucleotides line up with TRBD2. The length of the CDR3 is 16 residues. CDR1 SGHRS and CDR2 YFSETQ come from the germline V gene. V shed 4 bases and J 6 bases; nucleotides not matched to a gene: 7. The chain's CDR3 is CASSITTSGGVNEQFF. DNA for the CDR3: TGCGCCAGCAGCATAACCACTAGCGGGGGGGTCAATGAGCAGTTCTTC.

The chain has TRBV19 and TRBJ1-3, with a possible D match to TRBD1 (6 bases). V lost 7 bases and J 6 bases, leaving 19 bases between the germline ends. This CDR3 comprises 15 residues. The germline CDR1 and CDR2 sequences are LNHDA and SQIVND (reference sequence). CDR3 region: CASIELTGRKNTIYF. CDR3 sequence (DNA): TGTGCCAGTATTGAACTTACAGGGCGGAAAAACACCATATATTTT.

This clonotype is a singleton in its sample. The V call is TRBV20-1, the J call TRBJ2-1; 9 positions match TRBD2. Germline-derived CDR1 and CDR2 are DFQATT and SNEGSKA (reference sequence). After removal of 3 bases from V and 10 bases from J, the junction contained 7 bases not matched to a gene. The CDR3 extends over 13 amino acids. The CDR3 region has the DNA TGCAGTGCTAGTAATAGCGGGAGCCTCGAGCAGTTCTTC. Its protein product is CSASNSGSLEQFF.

A remark on this clonotype: Here the CDR3 omits its conserved ending phenylalanine or tryptophan, so a read error is the likely source. The J gene is TRBJ1-1, the V gene TRBV5-1; no clear D. The CDR3 is 15 residues long. V gave up 1 base and J gave up 0 bases, with 10 bases separating them. From germline, CDR1 is SGHRS and CDR2 YFSETQ. The CDR3 bases are TGCGCCAGCAGCTTGACCGAGACGGTGAACACTGAAGCTTTCCTT. Protein product: CASSLTETVNTEAFL.

At least ten counts were recorded for this clonotype. CDR3 sequence: CASSSEGGDMAYGYTF. The DNA for the CDR3 is TGTGCCAGCAGCTCTGAGGGGGGCGACATGGCATATGGCTACACCTTC. V usage is TRBV7-8 and J usage is TRBJ1-2; D possibly corresponds to TRBD1 (6 bases). The CDR3 runs 16 residues. Trimming shortened V by 4 bases and J by 5 bases, and 20 bases separated the two germline ends. Germline CDR1 and CDR2: SGHVS and FQNEAQ.

V gene TRBV10-1 combines with J gene TRBJ2-7, with D possibly being TRBD1 or TRBD2 (5 bases each). Germline CDR1 is WNHNN and CDR2 is SYGVQD (reference sequence). The CDR3 runs to 13 residues. V was cut by 5 bases and J by 0 bases, with 8 bases left in between. The CDR3 loop is CASSRGVSYEQYF. CDR3 coding DNA: TGCGCCAGCAGTCGAGGGGTCTCCTACGAGCAGTACTTC.

Ten or more counts support this clonotype. The chain uses TRBV20-1 and TRBJ1-5; D unresolved. Trimming took off 6 bases at V and 2 bases at J, with 14 bases between the two ends. The CDR3 runs to 14 residues. Looked up from germline, CDR1 is DFQATT and CDR2 is SNEGSKA (reference sequence). The CDR3 region is CSAGRSVGNQPQHF. The CDR3 coding sequence is TGCAGTGCGGGAAGGTCAGTGGGCAATCAGCCCCAGCATTTT.

There are many counts of this clonotype. This chain's CDR3 is CASSSGQILAKNIQYF. CDR3 bases: TGTGCCAGCAGCTCGGGACAGATCCTAGCCAAAAACATTCAGTACTTC. The V and J genes are TRBV11-2 and TRBJ2-4; 7 positions match TRBD1. The V gene's germline CDR1 is SGHAT and CDR2 FQNNGV. Germline trimming cut 4 bases from V and 0 bases from J; bases unmatched to any gene: 6. CDR3 size: 16 residues.

This clonotype was detected ten times or more. The rearrangement links TRBV28 to TRBJ1-5; 8 bases match TRBD1. The V segment lost 5 bases and the J segment 5 bases; nucleotides outside the gene matches: 11. Germline V gene data show CDR1 as MDHEN and CDR2 as SYDVKM. This CDR3 region has 16 residues. The CDR3 loop reads CASSGKKTGDDQPQHF. In DNA form, the CDR3 reads TGTGCCAGCAGTGGAAAGAAGACAGGGGACGATCAGCCCCAGCATTTT.

This clonotype was seen ten or more times. This rearrangement joins TRBV28 to TRBJ2-4, with 8 bases matching TRBD1. CDR3 length: 18 amino acids. CDR1 and CDR2 from the germline V gene are MDHEN and SYDVKM. V shed 8 bases and J 3 bases; nucleotides not matched to a gene: 18. The CDR3 nucleotides read TGTGCCAGCGTCCCCAGGACAGGGAAGGATCTTGTCAAAAACATTCAGTACTTC. Protein sequence: CASVPRTGKDLVKNIQYF.

This clonotype has a count of ten or more. The genes are TRBV28 and TRBJ1-2; D call uncertain. Germline V gene lookup returns CDR1 MDHEN and CDR2 SYDVKM. There are 18 residues in the CDR3. Trimming shortened V by 1 base and J by 6 bases, and 24 bases separated the two germline ends. The CDR3 loop is CASSLSPKHGLYGNGYTF. The CDR3 DNA reads TGTGCCAGCAGTTTATCCCCTAAGCACGGGCTCTACGGTAATGGCTACACCTTC.

This clonotype was observed at least ten times. This chain uses TRBV12-3 or TRBV12-4 with TRBJ2-7, with D possibly being TRBD2 (6 bases). This CDR3 is 14 amino acids long. Trimming removed 7 bases at V and 5 bases at J, with 18 bases between. The CDR3 sequence is CASTDRGVSHEQYF. DNA for the CDR3: TGTGCCAGCACCGATCGCGGGGTGTCCCACGAGCAGTACTTC.

The chain is built from TRBV2 and TRBJ1-5, with 7 bases aligning to TRBD1. Per the germline V gene, CDR1 is SNHLY and CDR2 is FYNNEI. The CDR3 is 13 amino acids. Trimming took 10 bases from V and 3 from J; bases not matched to a gene: 6. The CDR3 sequence is CATRGTDNQPQHF. CDR3 sequence (DNA): TGTGCCACCAGGGGGACAGACAATCAGCCCCAGCATTTT.

This chain joins TRBV7-6 and TRBJ2-7; 12 bases map to TRBD2. Germline V gene sequence: CDR1 SGHVS, CDR2 FNYEAQ. CDR3 length: 15 amino acids. J gave up 3 bases and V 1 base, and 1 base lay outside the gene matches. The chain's CDR3 is CASSLGGLAGYEQYF. The CDR3 DNA reads TGTGCCAGCAGCTTAGGGGGACTAGCGGGCTACGAGCAGTACTTC.

There are many counts of this clonotype. The chain links TRBV7-2 to TRBJ2-7, with a tentative D call TRBD2 (6 bases). Deletions cut 1 base from V and 1 base from J, with 11 bases between. The CDR3 spans 15 residues. Looked up from germline, CDR1 is SGHTA and CDR2 is FQGNSA. DNA of the CDR3: TGTGCCAGCAGCTTAGACAACGGAGGGTCCTACGAGCAGTACTTC. Protein: CASSLDNGGSYEQYF.

This clonotype was found a few times. V usage is TRBV29-1 and J usage is TRBJ1-2; 7 bases fit TRBD1. CDR3 size: 15 residues. Per germline, CDR1 SQVTM and CDR2 ANQGSEA. Trimming at V came to 0 bases and at J to 3 bases, leaving 7 bases not matched to a gene. Written as DNA, the CDR3 is TGCAGCGTTGAAGATCTAGAGACAGGGTACTATGGCTACACCTTC. Protein sequence: CSVEDLETGYYGYTF.

This clonotype was counted many times. This sequence joins TRBV2 and TRBJ2-2, with D perhaps assigned TRBD1 or TRBD2 (5 bases each). V was trimmed by 4 bases and J by 4 bases, leaving 13 bases between them. Germline CDR1 and CDR2: SNHLY and FYNNEI. The length of the CDR3 is 15 residues. CDR3 nucleotides: TGTGCCAGCAGTGGAAGGCAGGGAGTCACCGGGGAGCTGTTTTTT. This encodes CASSGRQGVTGELFF. Based on the CDR3 plus reference TRBV2 and TRBJ2-2, the full variable domain is EPEVTQTPSHQVTQMGQEVILRCVPISNHLYFYWYRQILGQKVEFLVSFYNNEISEKSEIFDDQFSVERPDGSNFTLKIRSTKLEDSAMYFCASSGRQGVTGELFFGEGSRLTVL.

The V and J genes are TRBV10-3 and TRBJ2-3; D is undetermined. V lost 2 bases, J lost 4 bases, and 13 bases lay in between. The V gene's germline CDR1 is ENHRY and CDR2 SYGVKD. The CDR3 spans 15 residues. CDR3 DNA sequence: TGTGCCATCAGTGAGGCGGCCCAAGGCCCAGATACGCAGTATTTT. Translating gives CAISEAAQGPDTQYF.

This clonotype has at least ten counts. The chain couples TRBV7-3 to TRBJ2-1; TRBD2 matches at 7 bases. The CDR3 consists of 17 residues. Germline V gives CDR1 SGHTA, CDR2 FQGTGA. The J segment lost 2 bases and the V segment lost 1 base, leaving 8 bases of the junction unmatched. This CDR3 reads CASSLSLGLAAYNEQFF. In DNA, the CDR3 is TGTGCCAGCAGCTTAAGTCTTGGGCTAGCGGCCTACAATGAGCAGTTCTTC.

This clonotype was picked up a small number of times. At one end, the junction sequence differs from germline, possibly due to a read error. The rearrangement links TRBV13 to TRBJ2-7; 7 nucleotides align to TRBD1. The germline CDR1 and CDR2 sequences are PRHDT and FYEKMQ (reference sequence). The CDR3 is 14 residues long. CDR3 sequence (DNA): TGTGCCAGCAGCCTCCGGGACAGTAACTACGAGCAGTGCTTC. It is translated as CASSLRDSNYEQCF.

There are many counts of this clonotype. This chain joins TRBV14 and TRBJ1-2, with 8 bases matching TRBD1. The CDR3 runs 14 residues. Per germline, CDR1 SGHDN and CDR2 FVKESK. V trimming: 1 base; J trimming: 4 bases; junction bases outside the gene matches: 2. In nucleotides, the CDR3 is TGTGCCAGCAGCCAAGGACAGGGGTTCTATGGCTACACCTTC. Amino acids: CASSQGQGFYGYTF. Together with reference TRBV14 and TRBJ1-2, the CDR3 gives the full variable domain: EAGVTQFPSHSVIEKGQTVTLRCDPISGHDNLYWYRRVMGKEIKFLLHFVKESKQDESGMPNNRFLAERTGGTYSTLKVQPAELEDSGVYFCASSQGQGFYGYTFGSGTRLTVV.

This clonotype was recorded at least ten times. The rearrangement uses TRBV11-1 and TRBJ2-4; 9 bases align to TRBD1. This CDR3 comprises 14 residues. Germline CDR1 is SGHAT and CDR2 is FQDESV (reference sequence). J was trimmed by 6 bases and V by 5 bases; bases with no gene match: 5. CDR3 nucleotide sequence: TGTGCCAGCAGCACCGGACAGGGGACAAACATTCAGTACTTC. Residues: CASSTGQGTNIQYF. The whole variable domain, filled in from reference TRBV11-1 and TRBJ2-4, reads EAEVAQSPRYKITEKSQAVAFWCDPISGHATLYWYRQILGQGPELLVQFQDESVVDDSQLPKDRFSAERLKGVDSTLKIQPAELGDSAMYLCASSTGQGTNIQYFGAGTRLSVL.

This clonotype was counted many times. The CDR3 DNA is TGCAGTGCTAGCGGTAGCGGGAACACCGGGGAGCTGTTTTTT. It is translated as CSASGSGNTGELFF. V usage is TRBV20-1 and J usage is TRBJ2-2, with D perhaps TRBD2 (6 bases). This CDR3 spans 14 amino acids. CDR1 and CDR2 (germline): DFQATT, SNEGSKA (reference sequence). Trimming removed 3 bases from V and 1 base from J, with 9 bases in between.

This clonotype has at least ten counts. The chain recombines TRBV5-1 with TRBJ1-1; D is unclear. In germline, CDR1 is SGHRS, CDR2 YFSETQ. The V end was cut by 0 bases, the J end by 6 bases, with 12 bases between. The CDR3 covers 14 residues. The CDR3 DNA reads as TGCGCCAGCAGCTTGGGACTATCTTTCGCTGAAGCTTTCTTT. Amino acid sequence: CASSLGLSFAEAFF. The whole variable domain, filled in from reference TRBV5-1 and TRBJ1-1, reads KAGVTQTPRYLIKTRGQQVTLSCSPISGHRSVSWYQQTPGQGLQFLFEYFSETQRNKGNFPGRFSGRQFSNSRSEMNVSTLELGDSALYLCASSLGLSFAEAFFGQGTRLTVV.

In its sample, this clonotype was seen many times. The rearrangement links TRBV6-5 to TRBJ2-7; TRBD1 matches at 7 bases. The CDR3 length is 14 residues. With 0 bases clipped from V and 3 bases from J, the junction kept 2 bases outside the gene matches. CDR1 MNHEY and CDR2 SVGAGI come from the germline V gene. CDR3 residues: CASSYSSGGYEQYF. CDR3 nucleotides: TGTGCCAGCAGTTACTCGTCAGGGGGCTACGAGCAGTACTTC.